In its sample, the clone carrying this TCR beta chain was seen a few times. Its antigen is unidentified. TCRdb reprocessed the reads with MiXCR, giving one entry per CDR3 protein. The sample holds some 800,000 distinct CDR3 sequences, roughly 33% seen once. The sample is drawn from a study of T cell repertoires in cytomegalovirus infection. Study context: Recently identified HLA-C-restricted CMV epitopes were used, and well-studied HLA-B-restricted CMV epitopes were used as well. Public signatures in TCR beta pointed to CMV infection and matching HLA type.

General study results and limits: Summed frequency of shared TCR beta families picked out CMV carriers who also had the relevant HLA. HLA-C-restricted CMV clonotypes gave the most frequent clonotype in two of eight donors.

CDR3 length: 17 amino acids. V lost 0 bases to trimming and J lost 0 bases; unmatched junction nucleotides: 8. From germline, CDR1 is MNHEY and CDR2 SVGEGT. The chain links TRBV6-2 or TRBV6-3 to TRBJ2-7; the match to TRBD1 covers 7 bases. This clonotype originated in a human donor in good health (CMV status not recorded). Some clones in this sample may be carry-over from other donors' samples. Sequencing used cultured CD8+ T cells from PBMCs, obtained from culture after CMV antigen stimulation. The CDR3 spells CASSYSRRTGSSYEQYV. The CDR3 DNA reads as TGTGCCAGCAGTTACTCAAGGCGGACAGGCAGCTCCTACGAGCAGTACGTC.